This passage covers 28 T cell receptor beta chains from one sample sequenced in a study of beta chain features in type 1 diabetes. What was sequenced were expressed TCRB transcripts, since all of the isolated RNA had been reverse transcribed. Measured with immunoSEQ multiplex PCR; TCRdb has only the in-frame clones, and not every one. This sample has roughly 370,000 clones; around 13% occur once, and the top ten carry under 0.04%. Input material: naive CD4+ T cells from blood. The receptors were gathered from a man between 25 and 39 years old in good health.

V usage is TRBV5-6 and J usage is TRBJ2-3; 8 bases fit TRBD2. The CDR3 runs 16 residues. The trim removed 4 bases at V and 2 bases at J, leaving 9 bases unmatched. Germline CDR1 SGHDT, CDR2 YYEEEE. The DNA of the CDR3 is TGTGCCAGCAGCACCATGACTAGCGTCGTCACAGATACGCAGTATTTT. This codes for CASSTMTSVVTDTQYF. Supplemented by reference TRBV5-6 and TRBJ2-3, the full variable domain reads DAGVTQSPTHLIKTRGQQVTLRCSPKSGHDTVSWYQQALGQGPQFIFQYYEEEERQRGNFPDRFSGHQFPNYSSELNVNALLLGDSALYLCASSTMTSVVTDTQYFGPGTRLTVL.

This clone was found a few times. CDR3 in DNA: TGTGCCAGCAGTTCTGATTGGGACGAGCAGTACTTC. Encoded protein: CASSSDWDEQYF. The V call is TRBV2, the J call TRBJ2-7; D unresolved. The germline CDR1 and CDR2 sequences are SNHLY and FYNNEI. The CDR3 length is 12 residues. V shed 5 bases and J shed 5 bases, with 10 bases lying between them.

V is TRBV6-1 and J is TRBJ1-1, with TRBD1 as a possible D gene (5 bases). The CDR3 extends over 16 amino acids. Trimming pared 4 bases from V and 0 bases from J, leaving 15 bases between. CDR1 is MNHNS and CDR2 is SASEGT in the germline V gene. In DNA form, the CDR3 reads TGTGCCAGCAGTGGGAGGGGAGGATTGCTGAACACTGAAGCTTTCTTT. This codes for CASSGRGGLLNTEAFF.

The chain uses TRBV11-3 and TRBJ2-3; D not certain. Trimming removed 5 bases at V and 5 bases at J, with 8 bases between. The CDR3 covers 12 residues. Germline-derived CDR1 and CDR2 are SGHNT and YENEEA. CDR3 protein: CASSPWGDTQYF. CDR3 nucleotide sequence: TGTGCCAGCAGCCCATGGGGAGATACGCAGTATTTT.

The chain has TRBV9 and TRBJ2-1; possibly TRBD1 for D (5 bases). Per the germline V gene, CDR1 is SGDLS and CDR2 is YYNGEE. The CDR3 totals 15 residues. The ends were cut back, 2 bases at V and 4 bases at J, with 13 bases in the middle. CDR3 DNA sequence: TGTGCCAGCAGCGTCAGGGATTACGGTTACAATGAGCAGTTCTTC. Translation: CASSVRDYGYNEQFF.

This sequence joins TRBV5-1 and TRBJ2-1; a possible D gene is TRBD1 (5 bases). Germline V gene lookup returns CDR1 SGHRS and CDR2 YFSETQ. This CDR3 contains 15 residues. The ends were cut back, 4 bases at V and 3 bases at J, with 14 bases in the middle. As DNA, the CDR3 is TGCGCCAGCAGCCTGTTCGACAGCCGCTACAATGAGCAGTTCTTC. Translating gives CASSLFDSRYNEQFF.

The CDR3 coding sequence is TGTGCCAGCAGGTCCGGGACTAGCGGGGAGTCCAGCTCCTACGAGCAGTACTTC. Amino acid sequence: CASRSGTSGESSSYEQYF. The chain joins TRBV5-4 to TRBJ2-7; 13 positions agree with TRBD2. The germline gives CDR1 SGHNT, CDR2 YYREEE (reference sequence). The CDR3 has 18 amino acids. The V segment lost 5 bases and the J segment 0 bases; nucleotides outside the gene matches: 11.

This sequence joins TRBV4-1 and TRBJ2-3; no clear D. Between the trimmed V and J ends, which lost 2 bases and 2 bases, there was a span of 14 bases. The CDR3 spans 16 residues. Germline V gene sequence: CDR1 MGHRA, CDR2 YSYEKL. CDR3 residues: CASSQHPRAITDTQYF. In DNA form, the CDR3 reads TGCGCCAGCAGCCAACACCCAAGGGCTATCACAGATACGCAGTATTTT.

J is TRBJ2-7 and V is TRBV2; D uncertain. Trimming removed 11 bases from V and 5 bases from J, with 13 bases in between. Germline CDR1 and CDR2: SNHLY and FYNNEI. The CDR3 is 11 amino acids. DNA for the CDR3: TGTGCCGTAAGGCAAAACCACGAGCAGTACTTC. It translates to CAVRQNHEQYF.

The chain couples TRBV15 to TRBJ2-1; the D is unclear. The CDR3 totals 12 residues. Germline lookup yields CDR1 LNHNV and CDR2 YYDKDF (reference sequence). V shed 0 bases and J shed 9 bases, with 6 bases lying between them. DNA for the CDR3: TGTGCCACCAGCAGAGAGACTGGTGAGCAGTTCTTC. Protein product: CATSRETGEQFF.

The genes are TRBV27 and TRBJ1-3, with D maybe TRBD1 (5 bases). V was pared by 5 bases and J by 0 bases, with 14 bases between. The CDR3 totals 16 residues. Germline lookup yields CDR1 MNHEY and CDR2 SMNVEV (reference sequence). CDR3 DNA sequence: TGTGCCAGCAGTCCTCGGACACTCCACTCTGGAAACACCATATATTTT. It is translated as CASSPRTLHSGNTIYF.

This clone was seen only a few times. This chain uses TRBV7-9 with TRBJ2-1; TRBD2 matches at 7 bases. The CDR3 sequence is 14 residues long. Trimming removed 2 bases from V and 7 bases from J; junction bases left unmatched: 5. The germline V gene has CDR1 SEHNR and CDR2 FQNEAQ (reference sequence). Here the CDR3 DNA reads TGTGCCAGCAGCTTACTGGGAGGGAAAAATGAGCAGTTCTTC. Translating it yields CASSLLGGKNEQFF.

The rearrangement joins TRBV12-5 to TRBJ2-7; TRBD1 matches at 9 bases. J gave up 4 bases and V 5 bases, and 12 bases lay outside the gene matches. This CDR3 region has 16 residues. Germline CDR1 LGHNT, CDR2 FRNRAP. As DNA, the CDR3 is TGTGCTAGTGGTCTCAGAAGGGACAGGGTTCGATACGAGCAGTACGTC. It encodes CASGLRRDRVRYEQYV.

This clone was recorded a few times. This chain links TRBV6-5 with TRBJ1-1; perhaps TRBD1 as D (6 bases). The CDR3 has 14 residues. Germline CDR1 is MNHEY and CDR2 is SVGAGI. Trimming pared 5 bases from V and 4 bases from J, leaving 14 bases between. The CDR3 is CASSPPWGATEAFF. The CDR3 DNA sequence: TGTGCCAGCAGTCCCCCGTGGGGGGCCACTGAAGCTTTCTTT.

This clone was detected a few times. V is TRBV23-1 and J is TRBJ1-4; tentatively, D is TRBD1 (6 bases). TRBV23-1 is identified as an open reading frame with a role that is uncertain. Trimming stripped 6 bases from V and 7 bases from J, with 24 bases between. This CDR3 has 17 amino acids. This chain's CDR3 is CASRRQALLTAGEKLFF. DNA for the CDR3: TGCGCCAGCAGACGACAGGCCCTACTTACGGCAGGTGAAAAACTGTTTTTT.

This sequence joins TRBV19 and TRBJ2-1, with TRBD1 matching over 7 bases. V shed 5 bases and J 6 bases; nucleotides not matched to a gene: 4. CDR1 and CDR2 from the germline V gene are LNHDA and SQIVND (reference sequence). This CDR3 spans 13 amino acids. The CDR3 region is CASSEGGRNEQFF. The CDR3 DNA is TGTGCCAGTAGTGAAGGGGGCCGCAATGAGCAGTTCTTC.

This chain joins TRBV5-1 and TRBJ1-2, with D hard to call. V lost 4 bases and J 4 bases, leaving 8 bases between the germline ends. Germline V gene data show CDR1 as SGHRS and CDR2 as YFSETQ. CDR3 length equals 12 residues. The CDR3 DNA reads TGCGCCAGCAGCCCCCGCGGCTATGGCTACACCTTC. Encoded protein: CASSPRGYGYTF.

The rearrangement joins TRBV25-1 to TRBJ1-1; D unclear. The CDR3 extends over 13 amino acids. V was pared by 5 bases and J by 3 bases, with 10 bases between. Germline assignment: CDR1 MGHDK and CDR2 SYGVNS. For the CDR3, the DNA is TGTGCCAGCAGTATGAAGGCGGACACTGAAGCTTTCTTT. Translation gives CASSMKADTEAFF. The variable domain in full, completed from reference TRBV25-1 and TRBJ1-1, reads EADIYQTPRYLVIGTGKKITLECSQTMGHDKMYWYQQDPGMELHLIHYSYGVNSTEKGDLSSESTVSRIRTEHFPLTLESARPSHTSQYLCASSMKADTEAFFGQGTRLTVV.

This sequence joins TRBV19 and TRBJ1-2; D unclear. The CDR3 length is 13 residues. V lost 7 bases to trimming and J lost 4 bases, with 13 bases between them. Germline V gene lookup returns CDR1 LNHDA and CDR2 SQIVND (reference sequence). The CDR3 sequence is CASTTPGSYGYTF. CDR3 nucleotides: TGTGCCAGTACCACACCCGGATCCTATGGCTACACCTTC.

This sequence joins TRBV7-9 and TRBJ1-6; weak D call: TRBD1 (5 bases). This CDR3 has 13 amino acids. CDR1 and CDR2 from the germline V gene are SEHNR and FQNEAQ (reference sequence). Trimming stripped 6 bases from V and 5 bases from J, with 8 bases between. CDR3 sequence (DNA): TGTGCCAGCAGTACAGGTCATAATTCACCCCTCCACTTT. It codes for CASSTGHNSPLHF.

The V call is TRBV6-1, the J call TRBJ1-2; a possible D gene is TRBD1 (5 bases). With 5 bases removed from V and 6 bases from J, the gap between germline ends came to 10 bases. This CDR3 is 12 amino acids long. The germline V gene has CDR1 MNHNS and CDR2 SASEGT. CDR3 bases: TGTGCCAGCAGTACAGGTCTGGATGGCTACACCTTC. As protein: CASSTGLDGYTF.

This rearrangement joins TRBV29-1 to TRBJ2-3; 9 bases align to TRBD1. CDR1 is SQVTM, CDR2 ANQGSEA, per germline. Unmatched junction bases numbered 8, after V lost 5 bases and J lost 5 bases. The CDR3 is made up of 14 amino acids. The CDR3, as DNA: TGCAGCGTTAAACCCGGGACAGGGAGAGATACGCAGTATTTT. This gives the protein CSVKPGTGRDTQYF.

This chain links TRBV30 with TRBJ2-1, with 9 positions matching TRBD1. CDR3 size: 11 residues. CDR1 is GTSNPN, CDR2 SVGIG, per germline (reference sequence). V shed 5 bases and J 7 bases; nucleotides not matched to a gene: 0. CDR3 nucleotide sequence: TGTGCCTGGGGACAGGGGAATGAGCAGTTCTTC. It specifies CAWGQGNEQFF.

This clone was seen more than once but under ten times. With a much larger clone just one base away, this may be a read error. The chain combines TRBV13 with TRBJ2-5; no clear D gene. The V end lost 2 bases, the J end lost 3 bases, and 1 base lay between the germline ends. This CDR3 is built from 11 residues. Germline CDR1 is PRHDT and CDR2 is FYEKMQ (reference sequence). This CDR3 is CASSLKETQYF. The CDR3 coding sequence is TGTGCCAGCAGCTTAAAAGAGACCCAGTACTTC.

This clone was found a few times. In DNA form, the CDR3 reads TGCGCCAGCAGCTTAGACGGGACCTACGAGCAGTACGTC. Translation: CASSLDGTYEQYV. The genes are TRBV5-1 and TRBJ2-7, with D tentatively TRBD2 (5 bases). This CDR3 region has 13 residues. Trimming removed 2 bases from V and 2 bases from J, with 8 bases in between. Germline assignment: CDR1 SGHRS and CDR2 YFSETQ.

The rearrangement uses TRBV7-6 and TRBJ2-3; D call uncertain. Germline V gene lookup returns CDR1 SGHVS and CDR2 FNYEAQ. The length of the CDR3 is 13 residues. V was pared by 4 bases and J by 6 bases, with 11 bases between. Written as DNA, the CDR3 is TGTGCCAGCAGCTCCGGCGCTGGTGATACGCAGTATTTT. It encodes CASSSGAGDTQYF.

This clone came up a few times. This sequence joins TRBV7-2 and TRBJ1-5; D ambiguous. The germline CDR1 and CDR2 sequences are SGHTA and FQGNSA. The V gene lost 3 bases and the J gene lost 4 bases, with 7 bases spanning the gap. The CDR3 totals 13 residues. CDR3 protein: CASSLDGNQPQHF. The CDR3 DNA reads TGTGCCAGCAGCTTGGACGGTAATCAGCCCCAGCATTTT.

This clone was picked up a small number of times. CDR3 sequence (DNA): TGCGCCAGCAGCTTCAGGGGTTTGGGCGAGCAGTACGTC. It translates to CASSFRGLGEQYV. The V call is TRBV5-1, the J call TRBJ2-7; D may be TRBD1 (6 bases). V was trimmed by 2 bases and J by 6 bases, leaving 12 bases between them. The CDR3 has 13 amino acids. CDR1 and CDR2 (germline): SGHRS, YFSETQ.